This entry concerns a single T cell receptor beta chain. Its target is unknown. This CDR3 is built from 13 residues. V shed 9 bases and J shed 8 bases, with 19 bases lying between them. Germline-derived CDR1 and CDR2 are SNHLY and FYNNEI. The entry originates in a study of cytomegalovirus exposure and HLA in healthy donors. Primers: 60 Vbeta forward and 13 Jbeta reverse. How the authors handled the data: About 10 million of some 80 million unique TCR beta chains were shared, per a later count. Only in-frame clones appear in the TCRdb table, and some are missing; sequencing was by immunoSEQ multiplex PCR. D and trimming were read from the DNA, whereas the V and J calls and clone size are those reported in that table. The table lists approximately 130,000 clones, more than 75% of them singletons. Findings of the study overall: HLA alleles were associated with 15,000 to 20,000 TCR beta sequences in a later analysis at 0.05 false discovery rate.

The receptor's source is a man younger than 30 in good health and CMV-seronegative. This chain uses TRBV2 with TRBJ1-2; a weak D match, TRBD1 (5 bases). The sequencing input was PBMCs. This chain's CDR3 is CARYGGGAGGYTF. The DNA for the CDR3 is TGTGCCAGATATGGGGGAGGGGCGGGGGGCTACACCTTC.